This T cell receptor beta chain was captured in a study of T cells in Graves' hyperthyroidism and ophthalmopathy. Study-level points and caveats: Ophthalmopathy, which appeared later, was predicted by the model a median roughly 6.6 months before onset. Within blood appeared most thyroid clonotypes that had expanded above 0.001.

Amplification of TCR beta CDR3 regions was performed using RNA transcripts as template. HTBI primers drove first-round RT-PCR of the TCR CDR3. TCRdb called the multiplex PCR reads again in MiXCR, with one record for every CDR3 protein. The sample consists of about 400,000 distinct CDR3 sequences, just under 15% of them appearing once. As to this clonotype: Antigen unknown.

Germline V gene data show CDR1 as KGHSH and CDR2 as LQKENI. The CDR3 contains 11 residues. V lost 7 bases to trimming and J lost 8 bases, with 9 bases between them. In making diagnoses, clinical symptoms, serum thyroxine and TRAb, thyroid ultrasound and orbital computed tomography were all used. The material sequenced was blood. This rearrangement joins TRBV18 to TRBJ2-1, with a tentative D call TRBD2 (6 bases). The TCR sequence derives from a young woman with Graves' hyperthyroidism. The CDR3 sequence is CASLSGDEQFF. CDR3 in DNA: TGTGCCAGCTTGTCGGGGGATGAGCAGTTCTTC.